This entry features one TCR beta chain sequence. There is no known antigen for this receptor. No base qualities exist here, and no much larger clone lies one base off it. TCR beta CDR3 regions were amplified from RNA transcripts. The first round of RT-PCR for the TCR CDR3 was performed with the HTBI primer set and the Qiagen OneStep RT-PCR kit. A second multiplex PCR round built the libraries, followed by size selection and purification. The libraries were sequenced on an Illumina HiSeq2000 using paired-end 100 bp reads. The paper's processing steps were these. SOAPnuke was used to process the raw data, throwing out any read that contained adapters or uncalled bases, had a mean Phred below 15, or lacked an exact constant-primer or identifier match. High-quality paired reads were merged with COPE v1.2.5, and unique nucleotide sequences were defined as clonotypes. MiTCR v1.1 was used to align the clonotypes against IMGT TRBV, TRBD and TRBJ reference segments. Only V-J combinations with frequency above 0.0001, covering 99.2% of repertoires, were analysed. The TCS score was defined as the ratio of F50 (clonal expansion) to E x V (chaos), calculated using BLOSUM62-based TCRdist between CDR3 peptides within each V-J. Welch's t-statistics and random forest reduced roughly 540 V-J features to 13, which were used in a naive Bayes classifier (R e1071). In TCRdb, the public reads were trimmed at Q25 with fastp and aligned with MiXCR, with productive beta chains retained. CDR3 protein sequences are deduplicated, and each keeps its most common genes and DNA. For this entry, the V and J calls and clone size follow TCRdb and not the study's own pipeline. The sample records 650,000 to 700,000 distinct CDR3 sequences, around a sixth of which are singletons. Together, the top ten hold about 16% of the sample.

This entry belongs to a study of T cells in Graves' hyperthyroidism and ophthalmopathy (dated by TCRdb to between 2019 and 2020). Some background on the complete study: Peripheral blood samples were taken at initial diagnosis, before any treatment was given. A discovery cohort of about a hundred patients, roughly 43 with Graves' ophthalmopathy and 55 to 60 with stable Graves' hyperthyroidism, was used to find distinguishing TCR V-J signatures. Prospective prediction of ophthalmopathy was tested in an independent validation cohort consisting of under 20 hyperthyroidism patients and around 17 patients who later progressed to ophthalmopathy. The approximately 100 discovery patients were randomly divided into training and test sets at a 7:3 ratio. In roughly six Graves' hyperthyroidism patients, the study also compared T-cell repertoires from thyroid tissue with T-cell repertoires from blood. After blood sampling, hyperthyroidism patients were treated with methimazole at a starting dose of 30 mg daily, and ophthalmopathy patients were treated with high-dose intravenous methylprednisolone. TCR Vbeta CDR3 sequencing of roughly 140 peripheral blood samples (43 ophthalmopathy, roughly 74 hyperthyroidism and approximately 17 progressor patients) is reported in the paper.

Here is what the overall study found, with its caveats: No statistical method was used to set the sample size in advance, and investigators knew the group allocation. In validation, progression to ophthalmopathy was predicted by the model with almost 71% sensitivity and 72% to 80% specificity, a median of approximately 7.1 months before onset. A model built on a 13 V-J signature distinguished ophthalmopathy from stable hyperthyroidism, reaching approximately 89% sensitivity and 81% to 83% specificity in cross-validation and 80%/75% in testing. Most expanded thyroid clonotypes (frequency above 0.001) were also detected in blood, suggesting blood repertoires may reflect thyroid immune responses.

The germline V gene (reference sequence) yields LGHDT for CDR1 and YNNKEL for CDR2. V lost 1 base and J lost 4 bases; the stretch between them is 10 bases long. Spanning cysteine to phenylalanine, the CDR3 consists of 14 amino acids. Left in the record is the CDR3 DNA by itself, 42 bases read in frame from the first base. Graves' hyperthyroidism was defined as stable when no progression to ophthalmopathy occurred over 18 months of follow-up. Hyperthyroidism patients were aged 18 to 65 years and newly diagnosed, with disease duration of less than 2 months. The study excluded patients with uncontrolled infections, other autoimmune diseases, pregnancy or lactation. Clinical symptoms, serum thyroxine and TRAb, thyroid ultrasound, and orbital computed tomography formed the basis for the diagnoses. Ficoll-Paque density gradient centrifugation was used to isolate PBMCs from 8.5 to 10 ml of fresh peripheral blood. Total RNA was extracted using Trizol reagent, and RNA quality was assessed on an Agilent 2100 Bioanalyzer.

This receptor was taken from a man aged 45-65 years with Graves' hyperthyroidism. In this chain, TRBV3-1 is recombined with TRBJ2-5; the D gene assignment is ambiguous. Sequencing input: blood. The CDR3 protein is CASSQVYDTETQYF. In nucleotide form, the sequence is TGTGCCAGCAGCCAAGTCTACGACACAGAGACCCAGTACTTC.